The sequence of this T cell receptor (beta chain) was determined in a study of T cell changes during pregnancy in multiple sclerosis. TCRdb's copy holds only in-frame clones and misses some; the assay was immunoSEQ multiplex PCR. The profile covers about 49,000 clones, with over 90% appearing a single time and about 0.99% taken by the ten largest. Trimming took 0 bases from V and 1 from J, leaving 12 bases between them. Germline V lookup: CDR1 KGHSH, CDR2 LQKENI. The CDR3 is 16 amino acids. The source material was peripheral blood, sampled after pregnancy. The chain links TRBV18 to TRBJ1-2; the D is unclear. This clonotype was obtained from a female donor with multiple sclerosis, enrolled in a pregnancy study. The CDR3 bases are TGTGCCAGCTCACCACCGTCTCGAGGGTTTAACTATGGCTACACCTTC. This translates into CASSPPSRGFNYGYTF. Using reference TRBV18 and TRBJ1-2 for the parts outside the CDR3, the full variable domain is NAGVMQNPRHLVRRRGQEARLRCSPMKGHSHVYWYRQLPEEGLKFMVYLQKENIIDESGMPKERFSAEFPKEGPSILRIQQVVRGDSAAYFCASSPPSRGFNYGYTFGSGTRLTVV.